The clone carrying this T cell receptor beta chain was seen a handful of times. The germline V gene encodes CDR1 KGHSH and CDR2 LQKENI. V dropped 2 bases and J dropped 4 bases, with 12 bases sitting between them. The CDR3 is 15 residues long. This entry comes from a study of blood T cell repertoires in COVID-19. The table came from immunoSEQ multiplex PCR; TCRdb's copy has only in-frame clones and leaves some out. The repertoire holds approximately 150,000 clones, with approximately 84% as singletons. The chain uses TRBV18 and TRBJ1-3; D is uncertain. This receptor was obtained from a human donor with acute or convalescent COVID-19. The donor label of this sample is uncertain. Sequences were obtained from peripheral blood. This CDR3 reads CASSPAEGSGNTIYF. Written as DNA, the CDR3 is TGTGCCAGCTCACCAGCGGAAGGGAGCGGAAACACCATATATTTT.